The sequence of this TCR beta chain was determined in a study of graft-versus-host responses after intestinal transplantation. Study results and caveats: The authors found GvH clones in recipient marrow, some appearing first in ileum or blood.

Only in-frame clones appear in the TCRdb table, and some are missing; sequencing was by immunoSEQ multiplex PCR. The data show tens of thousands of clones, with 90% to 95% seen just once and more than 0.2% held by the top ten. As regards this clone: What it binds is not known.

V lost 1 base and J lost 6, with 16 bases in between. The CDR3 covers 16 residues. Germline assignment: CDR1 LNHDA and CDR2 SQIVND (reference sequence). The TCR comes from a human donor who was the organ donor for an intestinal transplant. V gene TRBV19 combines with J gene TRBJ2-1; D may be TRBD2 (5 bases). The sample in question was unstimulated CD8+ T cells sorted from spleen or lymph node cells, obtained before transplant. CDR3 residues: CASSIVGGIASNEQFF. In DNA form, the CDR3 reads TGTGCCAGTAGTATAGTAGGAGGTATTGCGTCCAATGAGCAGTTCTTC.